Presented here are 31 T cell receptor beta chains from one specimen sequenced in a study of blood T cell repertoires in COVID-19. Method: immunoSEQ multiplex PCR; TCRdb's copy keeps in-frame clones and lacks some. Of around 100,000 clones in the sample, approximately 80% were seen once. Sequences were obtained from peripheral blood. The source of these receptors is a man aged 70-80 years with active or convalescent COVID-19.

This rearrangement joins TRBV6-5 to TRBJ2-2; tentatively, D is TRBD1 (6 bases). The CDR3 contains 15 residues. Trimming stripped 6 bases from V and 4 bases from J, with 15 bases between. The germline V gene encodes CDR1 MNHEY and CDR2 SVGAGI. Here the CDR3 reads CASRPPGQPTGELFF. In DNA form, the CDR3 reads TGTGCCAGCAGACCTCCGGGACAACCCACCGGGGAGCTGTTTTTT.

This clone was seen just once. The chain is built from TRBV28 and TRBJ1-2; 10 bases line up with TRBD1. Germline V gene data show CDR1 as MDHEN and CDR2 as SYDVKM. The CDR3 totals 15 residues. Losses at the gene ends were 2 bases for V and 8 bases for J; bases not matched to a gene: 8. The CDR3 nucleotides are TGTGCCAGCAGTTTACCTGGGACAGGGGTTGGGGGCTACACCTTC. Its protein product is CASSLPGTGVGGYTF.

The chain combines TRBV29-1 with TRBJ1-1, with D perhaps TRBD1 (6 bases). The CDR3 contains 11 residues. Trimming pared 7 bases from V and 1 base from J, leaving 7 bases between. The germline gives CDR1 SQVTM, CDR2 ANQGSEA. This chain's CDR3 is CSGRGNTEAFF. CDR3 coding DNA: TGCAGCGGCAGGGGGAACACTGAAGCTTTCTTT.

V and J are TRBV11-2 and TRBJ1-2; a weak D match, TRBD1 (5 bases). CDR1 is SGHAT and CDR2 is FQNNGV in the germline V gene. The CDR3 length is 13 residues. Trimming removed 5 bases at V and 3 bases at J, with 10 bases between. CDR3: CASSPSRDYGYTF. The CDR3 bases are TGTGCCAGCAGCCCGTCCAGGGACTATGGCTACACCTTC.

The V gene is TRBV19, the J gene TRBJ2-7, with 11 bases fitting TRBD1. V lost 5 bases and J lost 2; bases outside the gene matches: 8. The CDR3 contains 16 residues. Germline-derived CDR1 and CDR2 are LNHDA and SQIVND (reference sequence). CDR3 sequence (DNA): TGTGCCAGTAGTCCTCGGACAGGGGGCGTAGCCTACGAGCAGTACTTC. Translating it yields CASSPRTGGVAYEQYF. The full variable domain, in which reference TRBV19 and TRBJ2-7 provide the parts outside the CDR3, is DGGITQSPKYLFRKEGQNVTLSCEQNLNHDAMYWYRQDPGQGLRLIYYSQIVNDFQKGDIAEGYSVSREKKESFPLTVTSAQKNPTAFYLCASSPRTGGVAYEQYFGPGTRLTVT.

This clone appeared a single time. The chain couples TRBV7-6 to TRBJ2-3; TRBD2 matches 7 bases. The V segment lost 1 base and the J segment 4 bases; nucleotides outside the gene matches: 5. The germline V gene has CDR1 SGHVS and CDR2 FNYEAQ. This CDR3 is 15 amino acids long. Written as DNA, the CDR3 is TGTGCCAGCAGCTTAGGGGCGGGAGTGGCAGATACGCAGTATTTT. It is translated as CASSLGAGVADTQYF.

V and J are TRBV7-9 and TRBJ2-1; TRBD2 agrees at 7 bases. With 0 bases clipped from V and 7 bases from J, the junction kept 9 bases outside the gene matches. The CDR3 loop spans 16 amino acids. Germline V gives CDR1 SEHNR, CDR2 FQNEAQ (reference sequence). CDR3 protein: CASSLALGGSVNEQFF. CDR3 coding DNA: TGTGCCAGCAGCTTAGCGCTGGGGGGGAGCGTGAATGAGCAGTTCTTC.

The J gene is TRBJ1-3, the V gene TRBV3-1 (or the pseudogene TRBV3-2), with 9 bases identical to TRBD1. Germline V gene lookup returns CDR1 LGHDT and CDR2 YNNKEL (reference sequence). The CDR3 totals 20 residues. J was trimmed by 7 bases and V by 0 bases; bases with no gene match: 19. The CDR3 nucleotides read TGTGCCAGCAGCCAAGAAAGTTTAGGCTGGGACAGGGAGGAATGGAACACCATATATTTT. Its translation is CASSQESLGWDREEWNTIYF.

This clone was counted once. The chain employs TRBV4-2 and TRBJ2-6; the D gene is possibly TRBD1 (5 bases). The ends were cut back, 0 bases at V and 2 bases at J, with 8 bases in the middle. The V gene's germline CDR1 is LGHNA and CDR2 YNFKEQ. CDR3 length: 16 residues. CDR3 loop: CASSQDGRAGANVLTF. The CDR3 nucleotides are TGTGCCAGCAGCCAAGATGGCAGGGCTGGGGCCAACGTCCTGACTTTC.

The V call is TRBV6-5, the J call TRBJ1-6; D gene ambiguous. CDR1 MNHEY and CDR2 SVGAGI come from the germline V gene. Trimming removed 4 bases at V and 0 bases at J, with 7 bases between. The length of the CDR3 is 15 residues. Here the CDR3 DNA reads TGTGCCAGCAGTTTAGGAGACTCCTATAATTCACCCCTCCACTTT. It translates to CASSLGDSYNSPLHF.

The gene calls are TRBV4-2 and TRBJ2-7; D perhaps matches TRBD1 (6 bases). CDR3 length: 16 residues. Germline V gene data show CDR1 as LGHNA and CDR2 as YNFKEQ. Trimming pared 0 bases from V and 3 bases from J, leaving 15 bases between. CDR3 amino acids: CASSQEGQGSVYEQYF. The CDR3 bases are TGTGCCAGCAGCCAAGAAGGGCAGGGGTCGGTCTACGAGCAGTACTTC.

This chain links TRBV15 with TRBJ2-2; D perhaps matches TRBD1 (6 bases). Trimming removed 4 bases from V and 3 bases from J, with 9 bases in between. The CDR3 is made up of 14 amino acids. The V gene's germline CDR1 is LNHNV and CDR2 YYDKDF (reference sequence). DNA of the CDR3: TGTGCCACCAGCACCGACAGGCACACCGGGGAGCTGTTTTTT. Translating gives CATSTDRHTGELFF.

The rearrangement uses TRBV5-4 and TRBJ1-2, with a tentative D call TRBD1 (5 bases). The CDR3 has 14 amino acids. Germline V CDR1 and CDR2: SGHNT, YYREEE (reference sequence). V lost 1 base and J 5 bases, leaving 12 bases between the germline ends. This chain's CDR3 is CASSLQGGAYGYTF. CDR3 nucleotide sequence: TGTGCCAGCAGCTTGCAGGGAGGGGCTTATGGCTACACCTTC.

This clone has more than one count but fewer than ten. The rearrangement joins TRBV27 to TRBJ2-4; TRBD1 agrees at 9 bases. V lost 5 bases to trimming and J lost 4 bases; unmatched junction nucleotides: 9. Germline loops: CDR1 MNHEY, CDR2 SMNVEV (reference sequence). This CDR3 contains 16 residues. The DNA for the CDR3 is TGTGCCAGCAGTCCCCAAGGAGGGACAGGGAAAAACATTCAGTACTTC. This translates into CASSPQGGTGKNIQYF.

The chain couples TRBV12-5 to TRBJ2-2; a weak D match, TRBD1 (6 bases). This CDR3 is built from 16 residues. Trimming took off 1 base at V and 4 bases at J, with 13 bases between the two ends. Germline CDR1 and CDR2: LGHNT and FRNRAP. The CDR3, as DNA: TGTGCTAGTGGTTTGGAGGACAGACGAAGCACCGGGGAGCTGTTTTTT. This translates into CASGLEDRRSTGELFF.

The chain is built from TRBV19 and TRBJ1-5; 10 nucleotides line up with TRBD1. Germline CDR1 is LNHDA and CDR2 is SQIVND (reference sequence). CDR3 length: 16 residues. Trimming at V came to 5 bases and at J to 6 bases, leaving 10 bases not matched to a gene. CDR3: CASSPWTGGVGQPQHF. CDR3 nucleotides: TGTGCCAGTAGTCCTTGGACAGGGGGAGTAGGTCAGCCCCAGCATTTT.

The chain uses TRBV7-2 and TRBJ2-2, with 9 bases matching TRBD1. Losses at the gene ends were 5 bases for V and 4 bases for J; bases not matched to a gene: 8. The CDR3 consists of 16 residues. Germline loops: CDR1 SGHTA, CDR2 FQGNSA. CDR3 coding DNA: TGTGCCAGCAGCCTGCAGGGACAGGGAGGCACCGGGGAGCTGTTTTTT. Protein sequence: CASSLQGQGGTGELFF.

V is TRBV19 and J is TRBJ2-6; 13 bases line up with TRBD2. Trimming cost V 5 bases and J 0 bases; bases outside gene matches: 1. The CDR3 totals 17 residues. Germline CDR1 is LNHDA and CDR2 is SQIVND (reference sequence). The CDR3 sequence: CASSGTSGASGANVLTF. Here the CDR3 DNA reads TGTGCCAGTAGTGGGACTAGCGGGGCCTCTGGGGCCAACGTCCTGACTTTC.

About this clone: Sequence at one end of the junction differs from germline and may be a read error. The chain recombines TRBV27 with TRBJ2-4; perhaps TRBD2 as D (5 bases). The CDR3 length is 14 residues. From germline, CDR1 is MNHEY and CDR2 SMNVEV (reference sequence). In DNA form, the CDR3 reads TGTGCCGGCAGACCCGGGTCGAGCGGAAACATTCAGTACTTC. Encoded protein: CAGRPGSSGNIQYF.

This clone was recorded a few times. The CDR3 nucleotides are TGCGCCAGCAGTGATCCCCGCAGCTATGGGCTAGCCTCGGGATACGAGCAGTACTTC. Its protein product is CASSDPRSYGLASGYEQYF. V and J are TRBV10-1 and TRBJ2-7, with D tentatively TRBD2 (5 bases). There are 19 residues in the CDR3. V lost 3 bases to trimming and J lost 4 bases, with 28 bases between them. In germline, CDR1 is WNHNN, CDR2 SYGVQD (reference sequence).

The V and J genes are TRBV7-9 and TRBJ1-2; D unresolved. The ends were cut back, 0 bases at V and 4 bases at J, with 12 bases in the middle. CDR1 SEHNR and CDR2 FQNEAQ come from the germline V gene (reference sequence). The CDR3 length is 15 residues. This chain's CDR3 is CASSLAGRFSYGYTF. DNA of the CDR3: TGTGCCAGCAGCTTAGCGGGCAGATTCTCCTATGGCTACACCTTC. Full variable domain (rest looked up from reference TRBV7-9 and TRBJ1-2): DTGVSQNPRHKITKRGQNVTFRCDPISEHNRLYWYRQTLGQGPEFLTYFQNEAQLEKSRLLSDRFSAERPKGSFSTLEIQRTEQGDSAMYLCASSLAGRFSYGYTFGSGTRLTVV.

By sample fraction, this clone is medium-sized (0.01 to 0.1%). The J gene is TRBJ1-1, the V gene TRBV19; possibly TRBD1 for D (6 bases). CDR3 length equals 14 residues. Per the germline V gene, CDR1 is LNHDA and CDR2 is SQIVND (reference sequence). Trimming shortened V by 5 bases and J by 2 bases, and 12 bases separated the two germline ends. The CDR3 DNA reads TGTGCCAGTAGTGTCATACAGGGAAACACTGAAGCTTTCTTT. Amino acid sequence: CASSVIQGNTEAFF. Full variable domain (outside the CDR3, taken from reference TRBV19 and TRBJ1-1): DGGITQSPKYLFRKEGQNVTLSCEQNLNHDAMYWYRQDPGQGLRLIYYSQIVNDFQKGDIAEGYSVSREKKESFPLTVTSAQKNPTAFYLCASSVIQGNTEAFFGQGTRLTVV.

This chain uses TRBV18 with TRBJ1-1, with 10 positions matching TRBD1. CDR1 and CDR2 (germline): KGHSH, LQKENI. The J segment lost 5 bases and the V segment lost 3 bases, leaving 6 bases of the junction unmatched. The CDR3 is 15 residues long. The CDR3 bases are TGTGCCAGCTCACCCCCGACAGGGGGCGTTACTGAAGCTTTCTTT. Its protein is CASSPPTGGVTEAFF.

The gene calls are TRBV5-4 and TRBJ2-7; TRBD1 aligns across 7 bases. V dropped 0 bases and J dropped 2; count of bases not matched to a gene: 8. The CDR3 is 16 amino acids. From germline, CDR1 is SGHNT and CDR2 YYREEE (reference sequence). This CDR3 reads CASSLASRGRTYEQYF. The CDR3 coding sequence is TGTGCCAGCAGCTTGGCTAGCAGGGGGAGAACCTACGAGCAGTACTTC.

The V and J genes are TRBV3-1 (or the pseudogene TRBV3-2) and TRBJ2-7; D gene ambiguous. V lost 4 bases and J 3 bases, leaving 10 bases between the germline ends. CDR1 is LGHDT and CDR2 is YNNKEL in the germline V gene (reference sequence). This CDR3 has 13 residues. The CDR3 loop reads CASSPTALYEQYF. The CDR3 nucleotides read TGTGCCAGCAGCCCCACAGCCCTCTACGAGCAGTACTTC.

This rearrangement joins TRBV29-1 to TRBJ2-7, with 12 positions matching TRBD1. Looked up from germline, CDR1 is SQVTM and CDR2 is ANQGSEA. The CDR3 has 13 residues. V was pared by 5 bases and J by 7 bases, with 6 bases of the junction left unmatched. The CDR3 sequence: CSVRDRGPGEQYF. In nucleotides, the CDR3 is TGCAGCGTTCGGGACAGGGGGCCTGGGGAGCAGTACTTC.

V is TRBV28 and J is TRBJ2-5; 12 bases fit TRBD1. CDR1 is MDHEN, CDR2 SYDVKM, per germline. The CDR3 extends over 13 amino acids. CDR3: CSCRDRGLETQYF. The CDR3 DNA is TGTAGTTGCCGGGACAGGGGGCTTGAGACCCAGTACTTC.

The chain employs TRBV27 and TRBJ2-1, with 8 bases aligning to TRBD1. CDR1 is MNHEY and CDR2 is SMNVEV in the germline V gene (reference sequence). The CDR3 totals 16 residues. The J segment lost 10 bases and the V segment lost 5 bases, leaving 16 bases of the junction unmatched. The CDR3 loop is CASSQTGALDGEEQFF. CDR3 coding DNA: TGTGCCAGCAGTCAGACAGGGGCCCTAGACGGGGAGGAGCAGTTCTTC.

The chain combines TRBV25-1 with TRBJ2-1; 7 bases agree with TRBD1. The V gene end was trimmed by 0 bases and the J gene end by 8 bases; junction bases not matched to a gene: 10. The CDR3 loop spans 16 amino acids. Germline CDR1 reads MGHDK; CDR2 reads SYGVNS. CDR3 nucleotide sequence: TGTGCCAGCAGTGAATATCCCGGGACAGCTATCCATGAGCAGTTCTTC. Translation: CASSEYPGTAIHEQFF.

This chain connects TRBV30 to TRBJ2-2, with D maybe TRBD1 (6 bases). The CDR3 is 16 residues long. Looked up from germline, CDR1 is GTSNPN and CDR2 is SVGIG (reference sequence). V shed 1 base and J shed 4 bases, with 16 bases lying between them. Here the CDR3 reads CAWSEWGPSGTGELFF. The CDR3 bases are TGTGCCTGGAGTGAATGGGGGCCCTCCGGCACCGGGGAGCTGTTTTTT.

The chain uses TRBV21-1 and TRBJ2-3; TRBD1 is taken as the D call from the table, unchecked against the DNA. TRBV21-1 constitutes a pseudogene. The length of the CDR3 is 15 residues. CDR3 in DNA: TGTGCCAGCAGCCACGGACAATCCGTCCCATATACGCAGTATTTT. It encodes CASSHGQSVPYTQYF.